These 17 T cell receptor beta chains were sequenced from one sample in a study of OX40 agonist ivuxolimab in advanced cancers. Using immunoSEQ multiplex PCR, the repertoire was profiled, and TCRdb retains in-frame clones only, with some absent. The table records 75,000 to 85,000 clones, around 86% of them present only once. The sample here was CD4+ or CD8+ T cells sorted from blood, taken in a trial of the OX40 agonist ivuxolimab. These receptors originate from an adult with an advanced solid tumor such as melanoma, head and neck, liver or kidney cancer.

The J gene is TRBJ2-7, the V gene TRBV11-2; D uncertain. Looked up from germline, CDR1 is SGHAT and CDR2 is FQNNGV. CDR3 length: 12 residues. Trimming pared 5 bases from V and 4 bases from J, leaving 9 bases between. The CDR3 DNA sequence: TGTGCCAGCAGCCGGAAGGTTTACGAGCAGTACTTC. Its translation: CASSRKVYEQYF.

This chain links TRBV25-1 with TRBJ2-7; D uncertain. The CDR3 length is 11 residues. The V and J ends lost 2 bases and 10 bases respectively, with 9 bases between them. Germline V gives CDR1 MGHDK, CDR2 SYGVNS. In DNA form, the CDR3 reads TGTGCCAGCAGTGAAGAGGCAGGACAGTACTTC. Translating gives CASSEEAGQYF.

The V gene is TRBV2, the J gene TRBJ1-1; 8 bases line up with TRBD1. Germline V gene lookup returns CDR1 SNHLY and CDR2 FYNNEI. The CDR3 consists of 14 residues. The J segment lost 0 bases and the V segment lost 5 bases, leaving 2 bases of the junction unmatched. The CDR3 DNA is TGTGCCAGCAGTAGGACAGGGTTGAACACTGAAGCTTTCTTT. Encoded protein: CASSRTGLNTEAFF.

The chain couples TRBV9 to TRBJ2-5; a possible D gene is TRBD2 (5 bases). V lost 2 bases and J 3 bases, leaving 14 bases between the germline ends. Germline V gives CDR1 SGDLS, CDR2 YYNGEE. This CDR3 spans 15 amino acids. The CDR3 reads CASSVSPGIKETQYF. DNA for the CDR3: TGTGCCAGCAGCGTTTCACCGGGGATAAAAGAGACCCAGTACTTC.

The V gene is TRBV7-3, the J gene TRBJ2-3; D assignment may be TRBD1 or TRBD2 (6 bases each). Germline V gene lookup returns CDR1 SGHTA and CDR2 FQGTGA. The CDR3 consists of 14 residues. Trimming cost V 1 base and J 6 bases, with 11 bases left between them. The CDR3 coding sequence is TGTGCCAGCAGCTTAATCGGGGGCCACGATACGCAGTATTTT. Amino acids: CASSLIGGHDTQYF.

This clone is a singleton in its sample. V is TRBV6-6 and J is TRBJ1-5; D call uncertain. This CDR3 is built from 15 residues. In germline, CDR1 is MNHNY, CDR2 SVGAGI (reference sequence). The V end lost 1 base, the J end lost 3 bases, and 10 bases lay between the germline ends. The CDR3, as DNA: TGTGCCAGCAGTTACTTTATGACTTTCAATCAGCCCCAGCATTTT. Translation gives CASSYFMTFNQPQHF.

This clone has just a few counts. J is TRBJ1-1 and V is TRBV28; D unclear. CDR1 and CDR2 from the germline V gene are MDHEN and SYDVKM. This CDR3 is 13 amino acids long. V lost 2 bases to trimming and J lost 3 bases, with 7 bases between them. The CDR3 sequence is CASSLGSHTEAFF. CDR3 DNA sequence: TGTGCCAGCAGTTTAGGTTCACACACTGAAGCTTTCTTT.

The chain links TRBV5-8 to TRBJ2-3; D gene ambiguous. CDR1 and CDR2 from the germline V gene are SGHTS and YDEGEE. This CDR3 is built from 14 residues. Trimming shortened V by 0 bases and J by 3 bases, and 8 bases separated the two germline ends. CDR3 amino acids: CASSLGSRTDTQYF. The DNA of the CDR3 is TGTGCCAGCAGCTTGGGTAGTAGAACAGATACGCAGTATTTT.

In this sample, this clone turned up a few times. J is TRBJ1-2 and V is TRBV18, with D unresolved. Germline CDR1 is KGHSH and CDR2 is LQKENI. This CDR3 is built from 14 residues. V gave up 5 bases and J gave up 1 base, with 11 bases separating them. The CDR3, as DNA: TGTGCCAGCTCAACGGACCGGTATAACTATGGCTACACCTTC. It codes for CASSTDRYNYGYTF.

The sample holds one count of this clone. The chain has TRBV10-1 and TRBJ2-1; D uncertain. The germline CDR1 and CDR2 sequences are WNHNN and SYGVQD (reference sequence). This CDR3 is 13 amino acids long. Trimming cost V 4 bases and J 9 bases, with 13 bases left between them. In DNA, the CDR3 is TGCGCCAGCAGTGTGACTCTAATCGGTGAGCAGTTCTTC. Its protein is CASSVTLIGEQFF.

The V and J genes are TRBV11-3 and TRBJ2-2; 7 nucleotides agree with TRBD2. This CDR3 region has 14 residues. Germline CDR1 reads SGHNT; CDR2 reads YENEEA. V gave up 5 bases and J gave up 2 bases; unmatched junction bases: 2. The CDR3 loop reads CASSGGGNTGELFF. The CDR3 nucleotides are TGTGCCAGCAGCGGGGGGGGAAACACCGGGGAGCTGTTTTTT.

The chain carries TRBV18 and TRBJ2-1, with 8 bases matching TRBD1. Trimming removed 1 base from V and 2 bases from J; junction bases left unmatched: 4. The CDR3 spans 16 residues. Germline assignment: CDR1 KGHSH and CDR2 LQKENI. Here the CDR3 DNA reads TGTGCCAGCTCACCACGACAGGGGCCCCCCTACAATGAGCAGTTCTTC. Protein product: CASSPRQGPPYNEQFF.

This chain links TRBV6-5 with TRBJ1-1; 9 bases map to TRBD1. CDR3 size: 12 residues. With V trimmed by 6 bases and J by 11 bases, 7 bases remained unmatched. Germline CDR1 reads MNHEY; CDR2 reads SVGAGI. The CDR3 reads CASSQGDRVAFF. Here the CDR3 DNA reads TGTGCCAGCAGCCAGGGGGACAGGGTTGCTTTCTTT.

This chain joins TRBV6-1 and TRBJ1-2; no firm D call. CDR3 length: 14 residues. Looked up from germline, CDR1 is MNHNS and CDR2 is SASEGT. Trimming removed 6 bases from V and 4 bases from J, with 15 bases in between. CDR3 coding DNA: TGTGCCAGCAGCCGGACCGGAGACGTCTATGGCTACACCTTC. Amino acid sequence: CASSRTGDVYGYTF.

The V gene is TRBV6-1, the J gene TRBJ1-4, with TRBD1 identical over 7 bases. The CDR3 covers 13 residues. The V and J ends lost 7 bases and 8 bases, in that order; junction bases with no gene match: 7. The germline gives CDR1 MNHNS, CDR2 SASEGT. CDR3 region: CASNRDRREKLFF. DNA for the CDR3: TGTGCCAGCAATCGGGACAGACGAGAAAAACTGTTTTTT.

V usage is TRBV7-9 and J usage is TRBJ2-5; TRBD2 aligns across 10 bases. Germline lookup yields CDR1 SEHNR and CDR2 FQNEAQ (reference sequence). This CDR3 has 18 amino acids. The trim removed 1 base at V and 4 bases at J, leaving 12 bases unmatched. Written as DNA, the CDR3 is TGTGCCAGCAGCTTAGGTTTCGGGATAGCGGGAGGAGGAGAGACCCAGTACTTC. It encodes CASSLGFGIAGGGETQYF. The full variable domain, completed using reference TRBV7-9 and TRBJ2-5, is DTGVSQNPRHKITKRGQNVTFRCDPISEHNRLYWYRQTLGQGPEFLTYFQNEAQLEKSRLLSDRFSAERPKGSFSTLEIQRTEQGDSAMYLCASSLGFGIAGGGETQYFGPGTRLLVL.

The V gene is TRBV28, the J gene TRBJ2-3; D is unresolved. The CDR3 totals 15 residues. V was shortened by 3 bases and J by 2 bases, with 12 bases between the two germline ends. The germline V gene encodes CDR1 MDHEN and CDR2 SYDVKM. CDR3 sequence (DNA): TGTGCCAGCAGTTTCCATGGGTCGAACACAGATACGCAGTATTTT. Translating it yields CASSFHGSNTDTQYF.